This T cell receptor (beta chain) was captured in a study of immune evolution from preneoplasia to lung adenocarcinoma. Study-level points and caveats: T cell clonality was higher in KRAS-mutant than EGFR-mutant or wild-type nodules. Later-stage lesions appeared to have more T cells, more diversity, less clonality. Top clone frequencies peaked in normal lung, apparently declining through invasive adenocarcinoma.

Between the mid-2010s and the late 2010s, patients underwent resection in Japan or China. Profiling relied on immunoSEQ multiplex PCR, and the TCRdb table lists in-frame clones only, not all of them. The top ten clones hold 6.5% to 9% of a sample with under 5,000 clones, more than 70% of them seen once. About this clone: The antigen remains unidentified.

The CDR3 runs 15 residues. Germline V CDR1 and CDR2: LGHNA, YNFKEQ. V lost 1 base to trimming and J lost 6 bases, with 12 bases between them. Material for sequencing was FFPE lung adenocarcinoma in situ tissue. The V call is TRBV4-2, the J call TRBJ1-4; D unresolved. This clonotype originated in a person between 70 and 80 years old with lung adenocarcinoma. The CDR3 region has the DNA TGTGCCAGCAGCCAAGCGACTGAGGCCGATGAAAAACTGTTTTTT. It is translated as CASSQATEADEKLFF.